This TCR beta chain is drawn from a study of Siglec-9 on CD8 T cells in melanoma. General study findings and limits: Siglec-9 reportedly marks and regulates an effector memory CD8+ T-cell subset apparently accumulating in melanoma tumors.

CDR3 size: 12 residues. CDR1 is LNHDA and CDR2 is SQIVND in the germline V gene (reference sequence). Trimming shortened V by 3 bases and J by 7 bases, and 9 bases separated the two germline ends. A word on this clone: Its antigen is still unknown.

Profiling relied on immunoSEQ multiplex PCR, and the TCRdb table lists in-frame clones only, not all of them. The repertoire consists of about 36,000 clones, with around 81% occurring once and the leading ten covering around 1.8%. This TCR derives from a human donor in good health. V is TRBV19 and J is TRBJ1-1, with D perhaps TRBD1 (5 bases). What was sequenced was Siglec-9- CD8+ T cells sorted from blood. This CDR3 reads CASSMGGGEAFF. CDR3 coding DNA: TGTGCCAGTAGTATGGGCGGGGGTGAAGCTTTCTTT.